These 10 T cell receptor beta chains share one sample of origin, sequenced in a study of identical twins. TCRdb ran MiXCR on the 5' RACE reads and lists one entry per CDR3 protein. The data hold 1,800,000 or so distinct CDR3 sequences, with around 33% observed a single time. Source material: cord blood. All receptors derive from a newborn girl in good health.

The chain recombines TRBV29-1 with TRBJ2-1; 7 bases are a match to TRBD1. The junction had 10 bases not matched to a gene; V was cut back by 6 bases and J by 5 bases. The CDR3 runs to 14 residues. The V gene's germline CDR1 is SQVTM and CDR2 ANQGSEA. CDR3 region: CSVKTGSVHNEQFF. The CDR3 DNA reads as TGCAGCGTAAAGACAGGGTCGGTACACAATGAGCAGTTCTTC.

For this clonotype: Possible read error: a much larger clone is one base away. The chain carries TRBV28 and TRBJ2-1, with D perhaps matching TRBD2 (6 bases). The CDR3 contains 13 residues. The germline CDR1 and CDR2 sequences are MDHEN and SYDVKM. This CDR3 reads CASSVWAGNEQFF. The CDR3, as DNA: TGTGCCAGCAGTGTATGGGCGGGGAATGAGCAGTTCTTC.

This clonotype was counted between two and nine times. The CDR3 reads CASSLDRTSYNEQFF. For the CDR3, the DNA is TGTGCCAGCAGCTTGGACAGGACTAGCTACAATGAGCAGTTCTTC. V and J are TRBV7-2 and TRBJ2-1, with D perhaps matching TRBD1 or TRBD2 (7 bases each). The CDR3 consists of 15 residues. Germline V gene lookup returns CDR1 SGHTA and CDR2 FQGNSA. V was cut by 3 bases and J by 3 bases, with 12 bases left in between.

This clonotype came up a few times. The genes are TRBV14 and TRBJ2-1; a possible D gene is TRBD2 (7 bases). Trimming cost V 2 bases and J 7 bases, with 18 bases left between them. The CDR3 extends over 16 amino acids. In germline, CDR1 is SGHDN, CDR2 FVKESK. CDR3 in DNA: TGTGCCAGCAGCCAATCCCTGGGGGGGGCAAGGAATGAGCAGTTCTTC. It is translated as CASSQSLGGARNEQFF.

Only a few counts were recorded for this clonotype. J is TRBJ2-1 and V is TRBV20-1; 11 positions match TRBD2. The CDR3 spans 17 residues. With V trimmed by 6 bases and J by 3 bases, 13 bases remained unmatched. Germline V gene sequence: CDR1 DFQATT, CDR2 SNEGSKA (reference sequence). This CDR3 reads CSARRTVGTSGYNEQFF. The CDR3 DNA reads TGCAGTGCCAGACGTACCGTGGGGACTAGCGGCTACAATGAGCAGTTCTTC.

This clonotype has just a few counts. This chain connects TRBV28 to TRBJ2-5; 11 nucleotides line up with TRBD1. The V segment lost 3 bases and the J segment 11 bases; nucleotides outside the gene matches: 11. Per germline, CDR1 MDHEN and CDR2 SYDVKM. CDR3 size: 15 residues. The CDR3 spells CASSLGDRGIWEQYF. The CDR3 bases are TGTGCCAGCAGTTTGGGGGACAGGGGGATTTGGGAGCAGTACTTC.

This clonotype has only a few counts. The chain employs TRBV12-3 or TRBV12-4 and TRBJ1-2; no firm D call. This CDR3 is built from 14 residues. Trimming left V 1 base short and J 3 bases short, with 9 bases between. In DNA, the CDR3 is TGTGCCAGCAGTTTAGGGACGTCTTACTATGGCTACACCTTC. This gives the protein CASSLGTSYYGYTF.

The V and J genes are TRBV10-3 and TRBJ2-3, with 11 bases fitting TRBD2. Per germline, CDR1 ENHRY and CDR2 SYGVKD. V dropped 0 bases and J dropped 4; count of bases not matched to a gene: 6. The CDR3 has 17 residues. CDR3 region: CAISESGVAGGPDTQYF. In nucleotides, the CDR3 is TGTGCCATCAGTGAGTCGGGGGTAGCGGGGGGGCCAGATACGCAGTATTTT.

This sequence joins TRBV3-1 and TRBJ2-7; TRBD2 matches at 9 bases. J was trimmed by 0 bases and V by 6 bases; bases with no gene match: 6. The CDR3 has 15 residues. Germline V lookup: CDR1 LGHDT, CDR2 YNNKEL (reference sequence). In DNA form, the CDR3 reads TGTGCCAGCAGTGGGACTAGCCTGAGCTCCTACGAGCAGTACTTC. Amino acid sequence: CASSGTSLSSYEQYF.

This clonotype has just one count. V gene TRBV28 combines with J gene TRBJ1-3; no firm D call. V gave up 7 bases and J gave up 6 bases, with 10 bases separating them. This CDR3 has 12 residues. The germline V gene has CDR1 MDHEN and CDR2 SYDVKM. CDR3 residues: CASTSGKNTIYF. CDR3 DNA: TGTGCCAGCACCTCCGGGAAAAACACCATATATTTT.